The 2 T cell receptor beta chains in this list originate from one sample, sequenced in a study of PD-L1 blockade in urothelial cancer. Libraries were prepared by immunoSEQ multiplex PCR; TCRdb keeps only in-frame clonotypes and omits some of them. The data show around 110,000 clones, 80% to 90% seen once. Time point indicated: peripheral blood 6 weeks after treatment start. The sequencing used PBMCs, collected around atezolizumab (anti-PD-L1) treatment. These receptors came from a man in his fifties or sixties with urothelial cancer.

This chain links TRBV19 with TRBJ2-1; D possibly corresponds to TRBD1 (6 bases). V dropped 8 bases and J dropped 4 bases, with 15 bases sitting between them. The CDR3 runs 14 residues. CDR1 is LNHDA, CDR2 SQIVND, per germline (reference sequence). CDR3 DNA: TGTGCCAGTCCCCAGGGGCGAGGTTACAATGAGCAGTTCTTC. Residues: CASPQGRGYNEQFF.

V gene TRBV5-1 combines with J gene TRBJ2-1, with 13 bases lining up with TRBD2. After removal of 0 bases from V and 0 bases from J, the junction contained 3 bases not matched to a gene. The CDR3 is 18 residues long. Germline V CDR1 and CDR2: SGHRS, YFSETQ. CDR3 protein: CASSLARTSGSSYNEQFF. The CDR3 region has the DNA TGCGCCAGCAGCTTGGCCAGGACTAGCGGGAGCTCCTACAATGAGCAGTTCTTC. Full variable domain (remainder filled in from reference TRBV5-1 and TRBJ2-1): KAGVTQTPRYLIKTRGQQVTLSCSPISGHRSVSWYQQTPGQGLQFLFEYFSETQRNKGNFPGRFSGRQFSNSRSEMNVSTLELGDSALYLCASSLARTSGSSYNEQFFGPGTRLTVL.